A single sample is the source of the 23 T cell receptor beta chains below, sequenced in a study of T cell responses to AZD1222 COVID-19 vaccine. TCRdb's copy holds only in-frame clones and misses some; the assay was immunoSEQ multiplex PCR. The sample yields 90,000 to 120,000 clones, roughly 90% seen once. This sample comprised peripheral blood, obtained on day 0 of AZD1222 vaccination. The receptors were gathered from an adult in good health.

This clone is labeled medium-sized. The chain joins TRBV7-3 to TRBJ2-3; unclear D gene. The CDR3 has 14 amino acids. The germline V gene encodes CDR1 SGHTA and CDR2 FQGTGA. Trimming cost V 2 bases and J 2 bases, with 8 bases left between them. This chain's CDR3 is CASSLAAHTDTQYF. CDR3 coding DNA: TGTGCCAGCAGCTTAGCGGCCCACACAGATACGCAGTATTTT.

V usage is TRBV9 and J usage is TRBJ1-3, with a weak D call TRBD1 (5 bases). The germline gives CDR1 SGDLS, CDR2 YYNGEE. V lost 3 bases and J lost 3, with 19 bases in between. The CDR3 sequence is 17 residues long. CDR3 region: CASSEEAPGPLGNTIYF. CDR3 sequence (DNA): TGTGCCAGCAGCGAAGAGGCACCGGGACCCCTTGGAAACACCATATATTTT.

The chain links TRBV5-5 to TRBJ1-1, with TRBD1 identical over 9 bases. In germline, CDR1 is SGHKS, CDR2 YYEKEE (reference sequence). V shed 2 bases, J shed 8 bases, and the junction held 7 bases outside the gene matches. This CDR3 spans 14 amino acids. CDR3: CASSFSRDRAEAFF. The CDR3 DNA follows: TGTGCCAGCAGCTTTTCCCGGGACAGGGCCGAAGCTTTCTTT.

The chain has TRBV12-2 and TRBJ1-3. TRBV12-2 is listed as a pseudogene. The CDR3 covers 15 residues. The CDR3 loop is CASRFGRCPGNTIYF. CDR3 nucleotides: TGTGCAAGTCGCTTCGGGCGATGCCCTGGAAACACCATATATTTT.

This chain uses TRBV2 with TRBJ2-7; 7 positions match TRBD2. CDR3 size: 16 residues. Germline CDR1 SNHLY, CDR2 FYNNEI. J lost 6 bases, V lost 6 bases, and 17 bases had no gene match. This CDR3 reads CASRMVGLGGLSEQYF. The CDR3 DNA follows: TGTGCCAGCAGGATGGTTGGACTAGGAGGTTTGTCCGAGCAGTACTTC.

The chain combines TRBV7-2 with TRBJ1-2; weak D call: TRBD1 (6 bases). Trimming left V 0 bases short and J 4 bases short, with 12 bases between. Germline CDR1 and CDR2: SGHTA and FQGNSA. The CDR3 spans 15 residues. The CDR3 DNA follows: TGTGCCAGCAGCTTAGCGCACGGGACACCCTATGGCTACACCTTC. Translating it yields CASSLAHGTPYGYTF.

This chain's CDR3 is CSGGQGSTEAFF. In DNA, the CDR3 is TGCAGCGGGGGACAGGGGAGCACTGAAGCTTTCTTT. The V and J genes are TRBV29-1 and TRBJ1-1; 10 bases match TRBD1. The CDR3 consists of 12 residues. Germline CDR1 and CDR2: SQVTM and ANQGSEA. V lost 7 bases, J lost 4 bases, and 3 bases stayed unmatched.

The chain recombines TRBV21-1 with TRBJ1-6. TRBV21-1 is termed a pseudogene. The CDR3 extends over 15 amino acids. The CDR3 loop is CASSKGGFYNSPLHF. For the CDR3, the DNA is TGTGCCAGCAGCAAGGGGGGTTTCTATAATTCACCCCTCCACTTT.

This rearrangement joins TRBV11-3 to TRBJ2-6; 9 positions match TRBD1. V lost 5 bases and J lost 0; bases outside the gene matches: 8. Germline V gene lookup returns CDR1 SGHNT and CDR2 YENEEA. The CDR3 loop spans 18 amino acids. CDR3 sequence reads: CASSPGTGRDSGANVLTF. The DNA for the CDR3 is TGTGCCAGCAGCCCTGGGACAGGGAGGGACTCTGGGGCCAACGTCCTGACTTTC.

The chain has TRBV7-9 and TRBJ1-1, with TRBD1 matching over 8 bases. With V trimmed by 2 bases and J by 3 bases, 5 bases remained unmatched. From germline, CDR1 is SEHNR and CDR2 FQNEAQ (reference sequence). The CDR3 is 15 amino acids. The CDR3 region has the DNA TGTGCCAGCAGCTTACTGGACAGGGCAGACACTGAAGCTTTCTTT. Translated: CASSLLDRADTEAFF.

The rearrangement joins TRBV28 to TRBJ1-1; TRBD1 might be the D (6 bases). The CDR3 is 14 amino acids. V was trimmed by 8 bases and J by 1 base, leaving 14 bases between them. The germline V gene has CDR1 MDHEN and CDR2 SYDVKM. The CDR3 coding sequence is TGTGCCAGCTCCGAGGGGGTTGGGAACACTGAAGCTTTCTTT. Its translation: CASSEGVGNTEAFF. Based on the CDR3 plus reference TRBV28 and TRBJ1-1, the full variable domain is DVKVTQSSRYLVKRTGEKVFLECVQDMDHENMFWYRQDPGLGLRLIYFSYDVKMKEKGDIPEGYSVSREKKERFSLILESASTNQTSMYLCASSEGVGNTEAFFGQGTRLTVV.

V and J are TRBV19 and TRBJ1-5; 10 bases map to TRBD1. CDR3 length: 13 amino acids. Germline CDR1 reads LNHDA; CDR2 reads SQIVND (reference sequence). The V segment lost 6 bases and the J segment 7 bases; nucleotides outside the gene matches: 3. The CDR3 coding sequence is TGTGCCAGTAGGACAGGGGGCGGCCAGCCCCAGCATTTT. It codes for CASRTGGGQPQHF.

The genes are TRBV5-1 and TRBJ2-7; 11 nucleotides align to TRBD2. With V trimmed by 4 bases and J by 0 bases, 3 bases remained unmatched. Looked up from germline, CDR1 is SGHRS and CDR2 is YFSETQ. CDR3 size: 15 residues. CDR3 sequence: CASSMTSGDSYEQYF. The CDR3 DNA follows: TGCGCCAGCAGCATGACTAGCGGGGACTCCTACGAGCAGTACTTC.

The rearrangement links TRBV6-5 to TRBJ1-5, with a tentative D call TRBD1 (6 bases). The germline V gene encodes CDR1 MNHEY and CDR2 SVGAGI. The CDR3 spans 15 residues. Trimming left V 7 bases short and J 1 base short, with 14 bases between. The CDR3 sequence: CASIGSGASNQPQHF. CDR3 coding DNA: TGTGCCAGCATAGGGTCAGGGGCGAGCAATCAGCCCCAGCATTTT.

The table lists this clone with a count of one. The DNA is left out, because the CDR3 cannot be placed on it with certainty; the CDR3 is given as TCRdb lists it. The chain couples TRBV28 to TRBJ1-1; the table names TRBD1, a call not compared with the DNA. The CDR3 is 12 amino acids long, termini counted. CDR1 is MDHEN, CDR2 SYDVKM, per germline. The CDR3 sequence: CASSLWGQGSFW.

The V gene is TRBV10-2, the J gene TRBJ2-1, with D tentatively TRBD2 (5 bases). Trimming shortened V by 7 bases and J by 10 bases, and 26 bases separated the two germline ends. This CDR3 is 16 amino acids long. CDR1 is WSHSY and CDR2 is SAAADI in the germline V gene. The CDR3 sequence is CASMLYDSASSKEQFF. For the CDR3, the DNA is TGCGCCAGCATGCTTTATGATAGCGCCAGTTCTAAAGAGCAGTTCTTC.

This rearrangement joins TRBV4-1 to TRBJ2-7, with D unclear. Germline V lookup: CDR1 MGHRA, CDR2 YSYEKL. The CDR3 is 12 amino acids. V was cut by 1 base and J by 1 base, with 2 bases left in between. The CDR3 region is CASSQVSYEQYF. The CDR3 nucleotides read TGCGCCAGCAGCCAAGTTTCCTACGAGCAGTACTTC.

In this sample, this clone turned up once. This rearrangement joins TRBV3-1 (or the pseudogene TRBV3-2) to TRBJ1-2; TRBD1 aligns across 7 bases. Germline loops: CDR1 LGHDT, CDR2 YNNKEL (reference sequence). This CDR3 comprises 13 residues. The junction had 5 bases not matched to a gene; V was cut back by 3 bases and J by 7 bases. The CDR3 sequence is CASSQDRISGYTF. The DNA for the CDR3 is TGTGCCAGCAGCCAGGACAGGATAAGTGGCTACACCTTC.

This chain uses TRBV23-1 with TRBJ2-2; D remains ambiguous. TRBV23-1 is given ORF status, its function remaining uncertain. Trimming left V 4 bases short and J 5 bases short, with 11 bases between. The CDR3 is 14 residues long. The CDR3 DNA follows: TGCGCCAGCAGTCCAAGCCAGCAGACCGGGGAGCTGTTTTTT. Its translation: CASSPSQQTGELFF.

The chain is built from TRBV28 and TRBJ2-1; 12 positions match TRBD2. CDR1 and CDR2 (germline): MDHEN, SYDVKM. The CDR3 sequence is 15 residues long. J was trimmed by 7 bases and V by 6 bases; bases with no gene match: 7. The CDR3 region is CASRAGLAGGNEQFF. In nucleotides, the CDR3 is TGTGCCAGCAGGGCGGGACTAGCGGGTGGGAATGAGCAGTTCTTC.

The chain has TRBV5-1 and TRBJ2-1; D gene uncertain. The CDR3 contains 12 residues. CDR1 and CDR2 (germline): SGHRS, YFSETQ. V gave up 7 bases and J gave up 7 bases, with 12 bases separating them. The CDR3 DNA reads as TGCGCCAGCGAAGGACCCCGGAATGAGCAGTTCTTC. It translates to CASEGPRNEQFF.

The V and J genes are TRBV25-1 and TRBJ2-7; D could derive from TRBD1 or TRBD2 (5 bases each). The germline V and J ends were trimmed by 6 bases and 3 bases, with 9 bases remaining between them. The CDR3 totals 12 residues. Germline CDR1 and CDR2: MGHDK and SYGVNS. The CDR3 DNA reads as TGTGCCAGCAGGGGGACGGGCTACGAGCAGTACTTC. This gives the protein CASRGTGYEQYF.

The chain's CDR3 is CASSLMGLADTSTDTQYF. In DNA form, the CDR3 reads TGTGCCAGCAGCTTAATGGGACTAGCGGACACTAGCACAGATACGCAGTATTTT. This chain connects TRBV7-2 to TRBJ2-3; 11 bases are shared with TRBD2. Germline V lookup: CDR1 SGHTA, CDR2 FQGNSA. Trimming cost V 2 bases and J 0 bases; bases outside gene matches: 7. There are 18 residues in the CDR3.